The entry below gives a single T cell receptor beta chain sequence along with its context. Its antigen is still unknown. The study ran its PCR with 60 Vbeta and 13 Jbeta primers. Clones were sequenced by immunoSEQ multiplex PCR, and TCRdb holds only the in-frame ones, with some missing. The profile covers approximately 140,000 clones, with roughly 76% appearing a single time and 1.5% to 2% taken by the ten largest. V lost 0 bases and J lost 7, with 12 bases in between. Germline values: CDR1 LNHDA, CDR2 SQIVND (reference sequence). The CDR3 has 14 residues. This entry belongs to a study of cytomegalovirus exposure and HLA in healthy donors. Whole-study findings and limits: Sequencing probably produced one cluster of sequence variants that were highly shared. When presence/absence was analysed, sequencing depth was taken to be roughly uniform across donors. Among TCR beta chains, those listed as cytomegalovirus-associated numbered over 150.

This clonotype was obtained from a female donor in good health and CMV-seronegative. Source material: PBMCs. This sequence joins TRBV19 and TRBJ1-2; D may be TRBD1 (5 bases). CDR3 DNA sequence: TGTGCCAGTAGTATAGACAGGGATGGTTCTGGCTACACCTTC. It codes for CASSIDRDGSGYTF.